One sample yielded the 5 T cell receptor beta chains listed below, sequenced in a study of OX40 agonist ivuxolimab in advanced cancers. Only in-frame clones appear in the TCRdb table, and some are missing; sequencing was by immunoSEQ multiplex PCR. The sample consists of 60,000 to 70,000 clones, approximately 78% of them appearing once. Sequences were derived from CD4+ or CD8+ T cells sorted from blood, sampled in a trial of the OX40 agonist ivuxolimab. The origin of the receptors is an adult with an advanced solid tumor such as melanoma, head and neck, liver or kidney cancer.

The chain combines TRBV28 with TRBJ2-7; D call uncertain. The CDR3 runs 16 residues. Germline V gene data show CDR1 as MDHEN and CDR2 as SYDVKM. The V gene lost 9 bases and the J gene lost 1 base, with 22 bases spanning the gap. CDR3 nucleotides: TGTGCCAGTCAAAATCAACCCGGGCCGTTTTCCTACGAGCAGTACTTC. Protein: CASQNQPGPFSYEQYF.

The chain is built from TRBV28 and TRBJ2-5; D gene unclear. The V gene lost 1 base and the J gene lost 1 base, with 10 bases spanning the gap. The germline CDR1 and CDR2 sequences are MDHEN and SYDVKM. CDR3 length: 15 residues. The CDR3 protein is CASSLLGNSQETQYF. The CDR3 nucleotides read TGTGCCAGCAGTTTATTGGGCAACTCCCAAGAGACCCAGTACTTC.

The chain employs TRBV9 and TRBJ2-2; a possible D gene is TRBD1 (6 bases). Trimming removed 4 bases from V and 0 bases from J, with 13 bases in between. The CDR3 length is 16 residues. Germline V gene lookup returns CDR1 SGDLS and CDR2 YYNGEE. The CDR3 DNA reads TGTGCCAGCAGCTCCAGAGACAGGTCGAACACCGGGGAGCTGTTTTTT. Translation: CASSSRDRSNTGELFF.

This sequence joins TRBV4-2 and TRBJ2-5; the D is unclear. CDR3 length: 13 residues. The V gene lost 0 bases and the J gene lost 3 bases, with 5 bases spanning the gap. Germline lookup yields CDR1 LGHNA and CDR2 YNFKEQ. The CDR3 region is CASSQDREETQYF. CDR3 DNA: TGTGCCAGCAGCCAAGATAGGGAAGAGACCCAGTACTTC.

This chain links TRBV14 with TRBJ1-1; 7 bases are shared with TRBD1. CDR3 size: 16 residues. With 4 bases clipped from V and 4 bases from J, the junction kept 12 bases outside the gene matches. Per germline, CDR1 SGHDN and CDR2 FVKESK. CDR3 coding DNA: TGTGCCAGCAGCCCCCGACAGGGTCTACTGGGCACTGAAGCTTTCTTT. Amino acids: CASSPRQGLLGTEAFF.